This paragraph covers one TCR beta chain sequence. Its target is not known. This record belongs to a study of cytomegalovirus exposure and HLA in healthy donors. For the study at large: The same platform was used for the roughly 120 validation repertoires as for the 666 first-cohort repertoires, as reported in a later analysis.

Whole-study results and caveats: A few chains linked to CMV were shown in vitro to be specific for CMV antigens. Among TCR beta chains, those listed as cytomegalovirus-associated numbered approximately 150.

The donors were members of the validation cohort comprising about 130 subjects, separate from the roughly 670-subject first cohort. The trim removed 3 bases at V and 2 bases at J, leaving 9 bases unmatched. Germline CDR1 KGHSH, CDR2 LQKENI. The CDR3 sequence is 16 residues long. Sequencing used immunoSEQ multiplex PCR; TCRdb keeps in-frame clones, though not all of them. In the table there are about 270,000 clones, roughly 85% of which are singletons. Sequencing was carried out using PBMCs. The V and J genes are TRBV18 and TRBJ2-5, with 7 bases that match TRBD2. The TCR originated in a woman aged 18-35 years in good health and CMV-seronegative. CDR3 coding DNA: TGTGCCAGCTCACCCCCGACTAGCCCACGACAAGAGACCCAGTACTTC. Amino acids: CASSPPTSPRQETQYF.